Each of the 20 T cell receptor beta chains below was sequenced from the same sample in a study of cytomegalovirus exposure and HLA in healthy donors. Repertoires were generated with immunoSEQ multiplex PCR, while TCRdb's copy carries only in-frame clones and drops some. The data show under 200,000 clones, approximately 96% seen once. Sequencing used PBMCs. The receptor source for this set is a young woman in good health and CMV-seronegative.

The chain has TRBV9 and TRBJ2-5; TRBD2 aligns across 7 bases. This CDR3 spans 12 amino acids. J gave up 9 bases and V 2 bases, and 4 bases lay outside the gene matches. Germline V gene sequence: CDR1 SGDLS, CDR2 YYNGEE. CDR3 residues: CASSVSSGPQYF. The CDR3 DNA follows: TGTGCCAGCAGCGTCTCTAGCGGCCCCCAGTACTTC. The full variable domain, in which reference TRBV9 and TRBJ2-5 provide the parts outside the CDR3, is DSGVTQTPKHLITATGQRVTLRCSPRSGDLSVYWYQQSLDQGLQFLIQYYNGEERAKGNILERFSAQQFPDLHSELNLSSLELGDSALYFCASSVSSGPQYFGPGTRLLVL.

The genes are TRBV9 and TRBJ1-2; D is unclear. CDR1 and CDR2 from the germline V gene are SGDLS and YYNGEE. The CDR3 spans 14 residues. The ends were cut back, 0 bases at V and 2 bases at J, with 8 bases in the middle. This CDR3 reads CASSVVEKNYGYTF. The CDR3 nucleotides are TGTGCCAGCAGCGTAGTTGAGAAAAACTATGGCTACACCTTC.

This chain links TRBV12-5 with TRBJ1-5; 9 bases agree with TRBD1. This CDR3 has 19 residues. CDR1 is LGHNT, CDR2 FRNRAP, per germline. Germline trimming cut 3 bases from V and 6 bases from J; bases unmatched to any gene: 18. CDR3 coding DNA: TGTGCTAGTGGTTTCCGAGGGGACAGGGTCGATTTTAGGGGTCAGCCCCAGCATTTT. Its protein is CASGFRGDRVDFRGQPQHF.

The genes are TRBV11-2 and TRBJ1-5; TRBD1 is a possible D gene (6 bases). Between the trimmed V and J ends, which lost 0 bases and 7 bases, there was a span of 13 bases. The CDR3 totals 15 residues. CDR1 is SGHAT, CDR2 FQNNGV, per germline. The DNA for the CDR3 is TGTGCCAGCAGCTTAGATGTGGGACACGGCCAGCCCCAGCATTTT. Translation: CASSLDVGHGQPQHF.

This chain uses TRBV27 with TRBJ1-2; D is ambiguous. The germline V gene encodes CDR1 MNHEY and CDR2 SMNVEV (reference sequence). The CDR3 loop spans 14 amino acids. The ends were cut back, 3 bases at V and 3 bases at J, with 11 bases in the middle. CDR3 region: CASSLRGSYYGYTF. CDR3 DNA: TGTGCCAGCAGTTTGCGGGGATCGTACTATGGCTACACCTTC.

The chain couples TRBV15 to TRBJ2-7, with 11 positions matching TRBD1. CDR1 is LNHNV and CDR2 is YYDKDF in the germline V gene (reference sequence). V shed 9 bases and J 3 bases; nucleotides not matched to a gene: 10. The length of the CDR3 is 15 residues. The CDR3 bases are TGTGCCACGCAACTTAGGGACAGGGGGTTCTACGAGCAGTACTTC. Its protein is CATQLRDRGFYEQYF.

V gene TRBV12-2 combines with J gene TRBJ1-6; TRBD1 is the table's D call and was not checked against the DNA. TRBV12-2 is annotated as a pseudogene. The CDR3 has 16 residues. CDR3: CASRSRDRAYNSPLHF. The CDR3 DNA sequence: TGTGCAAGTCGCTCTCGGGACAGGGCCTATAATTCACCCCTCCACTTT.

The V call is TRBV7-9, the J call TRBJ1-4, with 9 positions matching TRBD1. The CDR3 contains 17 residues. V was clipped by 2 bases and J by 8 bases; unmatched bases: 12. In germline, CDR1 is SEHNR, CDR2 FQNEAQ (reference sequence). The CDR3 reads CASSLTGTGSPREKLFF. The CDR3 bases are TGTGCCAGCAGCTTAACCGGGACAGGGAGTCCGCGGGAAAAACTGTTTTTT.

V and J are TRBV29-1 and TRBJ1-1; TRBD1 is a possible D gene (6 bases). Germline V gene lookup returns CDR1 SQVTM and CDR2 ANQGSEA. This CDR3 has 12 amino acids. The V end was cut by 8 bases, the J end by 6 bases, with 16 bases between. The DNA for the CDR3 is TGCAGCACGAGGGGGGGAGAGGCTGAAGCTTTCTTT. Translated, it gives CSTRGGEAEAFF.

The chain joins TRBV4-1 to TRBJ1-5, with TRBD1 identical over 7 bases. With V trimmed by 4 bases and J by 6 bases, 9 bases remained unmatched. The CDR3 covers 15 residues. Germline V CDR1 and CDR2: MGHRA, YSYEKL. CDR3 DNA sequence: TGCGCCAGCAGCCGCCTGACAGGGTCAAGTCAGCCCCAGCATTTT. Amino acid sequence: CASSRLTGSSQPQHF.

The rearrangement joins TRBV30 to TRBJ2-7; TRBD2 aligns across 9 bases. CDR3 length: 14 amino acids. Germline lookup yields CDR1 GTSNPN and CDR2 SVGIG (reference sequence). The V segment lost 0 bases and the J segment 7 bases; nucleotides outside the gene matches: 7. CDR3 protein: CAWSVGAGGREQYF. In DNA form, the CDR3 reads TGTGCCTGGAGTGTAGGTGCGGGGGGGCGGGAGCAGTACTTC.

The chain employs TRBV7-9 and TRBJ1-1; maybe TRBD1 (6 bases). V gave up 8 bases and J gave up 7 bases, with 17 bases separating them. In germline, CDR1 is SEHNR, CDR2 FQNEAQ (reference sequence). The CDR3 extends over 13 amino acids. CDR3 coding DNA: TGTGCCAGCCCAAGGTCGGGGGGCGGTGAAGCTTTCTTT. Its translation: CASPRSGGGEAFF. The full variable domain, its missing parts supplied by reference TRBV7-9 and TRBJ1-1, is DTGVSQNPRHKITKRGQNVTFRCDPISEHNRLYWYRQTLGQGPEFLTYFQNEAQLEKSRLLSDRFSAERPKGSFSTLEIQRTEQGDSAMYLCASPRSGGGEAFFGQGTRLTVV.

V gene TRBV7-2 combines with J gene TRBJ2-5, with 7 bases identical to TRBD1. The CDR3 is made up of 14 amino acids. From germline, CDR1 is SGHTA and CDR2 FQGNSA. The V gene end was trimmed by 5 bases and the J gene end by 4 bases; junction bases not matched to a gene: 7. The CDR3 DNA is TGTGCCAGCAGCCCGACAGGGAAGGGAGAGACCCAGTACTTC. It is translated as CASSPTGKGETQYF. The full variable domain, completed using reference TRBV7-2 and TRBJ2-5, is GAGVSQSPSNKVTEKGKDVELRCDPISGHTALYWYRQSLGQGLEFLIYFQGNSAPDKSGLPSDRFSAERTGGSVSTLTIQRTQQEDSAVYLCASSPTGKGETQYFGPGTRLLVL.

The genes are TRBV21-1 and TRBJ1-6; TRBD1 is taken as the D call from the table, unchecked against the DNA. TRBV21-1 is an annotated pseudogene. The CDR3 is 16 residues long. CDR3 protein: CASSKGATGLNSPLHF. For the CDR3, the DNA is TGTGCCAGCAGCAAGGGCGCGACAGGGCTTAATTCACCCCTCCACTTT.

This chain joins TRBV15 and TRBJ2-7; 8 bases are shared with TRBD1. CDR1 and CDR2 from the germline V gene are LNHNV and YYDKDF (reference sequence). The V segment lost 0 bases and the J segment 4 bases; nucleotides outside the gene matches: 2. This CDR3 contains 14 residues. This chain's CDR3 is CATSREDRAYEQYF. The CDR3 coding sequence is TGTGCCACCAGCAGAGAGGACAGGGCTTACGAGCAGTACTTC.

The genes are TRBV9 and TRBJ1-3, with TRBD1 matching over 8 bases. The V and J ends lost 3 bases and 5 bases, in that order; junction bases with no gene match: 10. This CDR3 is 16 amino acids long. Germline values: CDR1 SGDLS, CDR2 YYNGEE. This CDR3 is CASSAAFGQGRNTIYF. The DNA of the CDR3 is TGTGCCAGCAGCGCTGCATTCGGACAGGGTCGAAACACCATATATTTT.

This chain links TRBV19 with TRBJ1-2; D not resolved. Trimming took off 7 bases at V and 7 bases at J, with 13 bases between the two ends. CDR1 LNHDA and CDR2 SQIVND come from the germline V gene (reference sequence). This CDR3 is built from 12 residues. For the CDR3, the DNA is TGTGCCAGTACCGAGGCGCCGTCTGGCTACACCTTC. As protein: CASTEAPSGYTF.

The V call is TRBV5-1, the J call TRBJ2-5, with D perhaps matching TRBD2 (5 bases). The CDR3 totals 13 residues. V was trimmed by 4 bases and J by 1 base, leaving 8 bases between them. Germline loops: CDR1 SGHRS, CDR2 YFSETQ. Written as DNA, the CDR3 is TGCGCCAGCAGCCTCGGGATCCAAGAGACCCAGTACTTC. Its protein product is CASSLGIQETQYF.

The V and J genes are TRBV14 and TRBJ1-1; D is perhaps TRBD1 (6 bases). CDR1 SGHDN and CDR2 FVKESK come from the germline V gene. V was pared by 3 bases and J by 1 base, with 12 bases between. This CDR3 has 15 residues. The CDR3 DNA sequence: TGTGCCAGCAGCCAGCGGGGGACACCGAACACTGAAGCTTTCTTT. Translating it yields CASSQRGTPNTEAFF.

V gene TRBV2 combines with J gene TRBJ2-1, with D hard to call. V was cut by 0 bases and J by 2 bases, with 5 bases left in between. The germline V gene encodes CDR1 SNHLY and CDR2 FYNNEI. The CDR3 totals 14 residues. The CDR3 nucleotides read TGTGCCAGCAGTGAAGCTTTTACCTACAATGAGCAGTTCTTC. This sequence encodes CASSEAFTYNEQFF.